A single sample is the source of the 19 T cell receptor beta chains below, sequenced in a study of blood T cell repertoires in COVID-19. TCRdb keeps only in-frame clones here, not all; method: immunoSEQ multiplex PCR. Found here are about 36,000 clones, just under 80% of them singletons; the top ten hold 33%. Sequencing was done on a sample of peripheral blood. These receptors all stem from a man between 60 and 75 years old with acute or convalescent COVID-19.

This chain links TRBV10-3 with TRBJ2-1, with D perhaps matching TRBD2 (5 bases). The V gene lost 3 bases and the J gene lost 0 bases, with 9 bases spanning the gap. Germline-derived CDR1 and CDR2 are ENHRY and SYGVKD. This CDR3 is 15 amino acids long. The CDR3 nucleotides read TGTGCCATCAGTGAAGGGAGCGGCTCCTACAATGAGCAGTTCTTC. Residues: CAISEGSGSYNEQFF.

In DNA, the CDR3 is TGTGCCAGCACCCAAAAAGGGACAGGGGGTCGGGAGCAGTACTTC. It encodes CASTQKGTGGREQYF. V is TRBV6-5 and J is TRBJ2-7; 11 nucleotides line up with TRBD1. The germline gives CDR1 MNHEY, CDR2 SVGAGI. V lost 7 bases to trimming and J lost 7 bases; unmatched junction nucleotides: 12. The length of the CDR3 is 15 residues.

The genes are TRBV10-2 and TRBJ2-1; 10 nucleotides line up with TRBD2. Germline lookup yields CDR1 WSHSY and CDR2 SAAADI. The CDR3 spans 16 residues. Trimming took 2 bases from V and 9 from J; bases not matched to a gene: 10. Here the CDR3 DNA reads TGCGCCAGCAGTGAGATGAAGCGGGAGGGCCCGAGTGAGCAGTTCTTC. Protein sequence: CASSEMKREGPSEQFF.

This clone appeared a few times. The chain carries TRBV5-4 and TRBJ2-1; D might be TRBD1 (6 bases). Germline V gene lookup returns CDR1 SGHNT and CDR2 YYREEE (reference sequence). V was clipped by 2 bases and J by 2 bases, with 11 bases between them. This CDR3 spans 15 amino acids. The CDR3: CASSLLRDTYNEQFF. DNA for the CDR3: TGTGCCAGCAGCTTACTCCGGGACACCTACAATGAGCAGTTCTTC.

This CDR3 reads CASSEVEYNEQFF. The CDR3 coding sequence is TGTGCCAGCAGTGAAGTGGAGTACAATGAGCAGTTCTTC. The J gene is TRBJ2-1, the V gene TRBV6-1; D remains ambiguous. CDR1 is MNHNS and CDR2 is SASEGT in the germline V gene. V shed 1 base and J shed 4 bases, with 5 bases lying between them. This CDR3 is built from 13 residues.

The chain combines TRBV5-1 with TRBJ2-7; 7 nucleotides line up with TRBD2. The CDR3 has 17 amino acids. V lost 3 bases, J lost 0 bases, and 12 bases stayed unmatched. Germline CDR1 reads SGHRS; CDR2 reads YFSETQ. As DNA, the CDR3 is TGCGCCAGCAGCTCCGAAGTGGCGGGAGTAGGCTCCTACGAGCAGTACTTC. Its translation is CASSSEVAGVGSYEQYF. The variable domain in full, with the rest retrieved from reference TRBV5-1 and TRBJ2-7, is KAGVTQTPRYLIKTRGQQVTLSCSPISGHRSVSWYQQTPGQGLQFLFEYFSETQRNKGNFPGRFSGRQFSNSRSEMNVSTLELGDSALYLCASSSEVAGVGSYEQYFGPGTRLTVT.

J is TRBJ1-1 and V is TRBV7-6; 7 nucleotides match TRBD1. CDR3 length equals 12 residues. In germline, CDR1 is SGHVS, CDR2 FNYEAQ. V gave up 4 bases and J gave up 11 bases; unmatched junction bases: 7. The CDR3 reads CASSSTGTAAFF. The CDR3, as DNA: TGTGCCAGCAGCTCTACCGGGACAGCGGCTTTCTTT.

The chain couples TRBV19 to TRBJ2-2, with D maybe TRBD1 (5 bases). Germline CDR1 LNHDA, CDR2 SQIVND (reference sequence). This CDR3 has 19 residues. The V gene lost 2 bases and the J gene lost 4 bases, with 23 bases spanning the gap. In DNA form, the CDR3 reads TGTGCCAGTAGTATACTTATGCCACTCAGGGAATCAGGCACCGGGGAGCTGTTTTTT. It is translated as CASSILMPLRESGTGELFF. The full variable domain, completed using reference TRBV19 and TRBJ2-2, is DGGITQSPKYLFRKEGQNVTLSCEQNLNHDAMYWYRQDPGQGLRLIYYSQIVNDFQKGDIAEGYSVSREKKESFPLTVTSAQKNPTAFYLCASSILMPLRESGTGELFFGEGSRLTVL.

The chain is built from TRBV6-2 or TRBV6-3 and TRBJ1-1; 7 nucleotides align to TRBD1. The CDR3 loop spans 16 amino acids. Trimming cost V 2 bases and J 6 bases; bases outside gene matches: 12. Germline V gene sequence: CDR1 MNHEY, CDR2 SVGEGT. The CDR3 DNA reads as TGTGCCAGCAGTTACCCGGCTCGTCAGGGGGTATCTGAAGCTTTCTTT. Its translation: CASSYPARQGVSEAFF.

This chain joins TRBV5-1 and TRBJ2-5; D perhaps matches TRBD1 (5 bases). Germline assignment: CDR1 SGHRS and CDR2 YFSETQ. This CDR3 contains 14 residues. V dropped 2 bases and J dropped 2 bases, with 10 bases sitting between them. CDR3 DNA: TGCGCCAGCAGCTTAAGGACAAGTCAAGAGACCCAGTACTTC. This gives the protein CASSLRTSQETQYF.

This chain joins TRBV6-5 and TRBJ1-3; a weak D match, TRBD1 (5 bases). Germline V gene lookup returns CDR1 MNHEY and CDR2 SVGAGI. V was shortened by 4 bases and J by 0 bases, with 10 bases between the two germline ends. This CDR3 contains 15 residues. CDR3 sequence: CASSSPGISGNTIYF. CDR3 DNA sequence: TGTGCCAGCAGTTCACCAGGGATCTCTGGAAACACCATATATTTT.

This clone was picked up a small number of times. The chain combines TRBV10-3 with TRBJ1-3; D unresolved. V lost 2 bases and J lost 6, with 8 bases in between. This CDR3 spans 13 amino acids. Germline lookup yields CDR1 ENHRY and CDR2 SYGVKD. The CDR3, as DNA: TGTGCCATCAGTGAGGACATCACAAACACCATATATTTT. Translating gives CAISEDITNTIYF.

CDR3 sequence: CASSLIRGQSEQYF. The CDR3 DNA reads as TGTGCCAGCAGTTTAATCAGGGGGCAATCCGAGCAGTACTTC. The chain carries TRBV28 and TRBJ2-7; TRBD1 aligns across 8 bases. Trimming took 2 bases from V and 6 from J; bases not matched to a gene: 6. The CDR3 consists of 14 residues. Germline V gene lookup returns CDR1 MDHEN and CDR2 SYDVKM.

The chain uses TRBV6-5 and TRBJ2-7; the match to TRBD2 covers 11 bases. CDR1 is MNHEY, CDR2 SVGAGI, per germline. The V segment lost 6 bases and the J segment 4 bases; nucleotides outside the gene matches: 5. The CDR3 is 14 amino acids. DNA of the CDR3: TGTGCCAGCAGAAGACTAGCGGGACCTTACGAGCAGTACTTC. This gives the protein CASRRLAGPYEQYF.

In nucleotides, the CDR3 is TGTGCCAGCAGGTGGGAGGGGCCTTACAATGAGCAGTTCTTC. This sequence encodes CASRWEGPYNEQFF. The chain carries TRBV6-6 and TRBJ2-1; TRBD2 agrees at 7 bases. Trimming took 6 bases from V and 4 from J; bases not matched to a gene: 6. This CDR3 is 14 amino acids long. Germline V gene data show CDR1 as MNHNY and CDR2 as SVGAGI (reference sequence).

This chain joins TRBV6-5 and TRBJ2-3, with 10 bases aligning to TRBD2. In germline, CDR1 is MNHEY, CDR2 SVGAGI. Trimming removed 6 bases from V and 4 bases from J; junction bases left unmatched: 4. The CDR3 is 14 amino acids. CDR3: CASSPLAGADTQYF. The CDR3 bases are TGTGCCAGCAGCCCGCTAGCGGGAGCAGATACGCAGTATTTT.

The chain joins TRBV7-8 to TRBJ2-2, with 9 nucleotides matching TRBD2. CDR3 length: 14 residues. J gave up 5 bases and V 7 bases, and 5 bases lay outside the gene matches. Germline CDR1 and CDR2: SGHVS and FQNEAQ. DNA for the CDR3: TGTGCCAGCAAGGTTCTAGCGGGGACCGGGGAGCTGTTTTTT. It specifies CASKVLAGTGELFF.

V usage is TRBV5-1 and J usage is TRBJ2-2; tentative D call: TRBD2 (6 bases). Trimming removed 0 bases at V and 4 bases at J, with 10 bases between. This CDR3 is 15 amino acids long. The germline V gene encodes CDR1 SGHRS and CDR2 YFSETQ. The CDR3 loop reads CASSLGLVTTGELFF. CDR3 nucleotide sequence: TGCGCCAGCAGCTTGGGACTAGTAACCACCGGGGAGCTGTTTTTT.

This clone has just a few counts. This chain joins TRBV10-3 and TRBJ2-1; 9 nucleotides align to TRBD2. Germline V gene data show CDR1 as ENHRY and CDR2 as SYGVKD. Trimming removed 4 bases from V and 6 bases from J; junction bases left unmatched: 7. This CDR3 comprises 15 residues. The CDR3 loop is CAISVSGGRANEQFF. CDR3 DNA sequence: TGTGCCATCAGTGTATCTGGCGGGAGGGCCAATGAGCAGTTCTTC.